This T cell receptor (beta chain) appears in the sequencing data of a study of blood T cell repertoires in COVID-19. Only in-frame clones appear in the TCRdb table, and some are missing; sequencing was by immunoSEQ multiplex PCR. The sample contains 49,000 or so clones, over 75% of which appear only once. The junction had 11 bases not matched to a gene; V was cut back by 3 bases and J by 4 bases. CDR3 length: 17 amino acids. CDR1 and CDR2 from the germline V gene are LNHNV and YYDKDF (reference sequence). The material sequenced was peripheral blood. This receptor was taken from a man between 50 and 59 years old with acute or convalescent COVID-19. This rearrangement joins TRBV15 to TRBJ2-5; TRBD2 agrees at 10 bases. DNA of the CDR3: TGTGCCACCAGCAGCCCAGCGGGAGGGCCGGTAGGAGAGACCCAGTACTTC. Its protein product is CATSSPAGGPVGETQYF. Full variable domain (outside the CDR3, taken from reference TRBV15 and TRBJ2-5): DAMVIQNPRYQVTQFGKPVTLSCSQTLNHNVMYWYQQKSSQAPKLLFHYYDKDFNNEADTPDNFQSRRPNTSFCFLDIRSPGLGDTAMYLCATSSPAGGPVGETQYFGPGTRLLVL.